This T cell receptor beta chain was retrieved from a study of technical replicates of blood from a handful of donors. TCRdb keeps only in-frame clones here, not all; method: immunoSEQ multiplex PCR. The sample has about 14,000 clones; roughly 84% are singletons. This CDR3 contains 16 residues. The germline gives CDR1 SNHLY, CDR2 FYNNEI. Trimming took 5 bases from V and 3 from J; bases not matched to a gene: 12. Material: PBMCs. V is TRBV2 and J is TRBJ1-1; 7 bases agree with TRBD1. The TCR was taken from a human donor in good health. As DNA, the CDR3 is TGTGCCAGCAGTTTTCGGGACAGCCTCTTTGACACTGAAGCTTTCTTT. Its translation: CASSFRDSLFDTEAFF.